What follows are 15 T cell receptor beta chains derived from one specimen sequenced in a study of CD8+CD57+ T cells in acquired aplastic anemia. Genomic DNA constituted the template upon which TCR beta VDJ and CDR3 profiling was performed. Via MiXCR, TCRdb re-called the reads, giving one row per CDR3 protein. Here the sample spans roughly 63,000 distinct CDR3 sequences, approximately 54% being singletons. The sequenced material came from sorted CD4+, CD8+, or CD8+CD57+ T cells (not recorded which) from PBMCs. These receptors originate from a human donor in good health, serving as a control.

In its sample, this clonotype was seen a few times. DNA for the CDR3: TGTGCCAGCAGTGTCACAGGGGGGAGAGTGCCCGGGGAGCTGTTTTTT. Amino acids: CASSVTGGRVPGELFF. V and J are TRBV6-1 and TRBJ2-2; 8 bases align to TRBD1. The J segment lost 6 bases and the V segment lost 4 bases, leaving 10 bases of the junction unmatched. The CDR3 contains 16 residues. Germline V lookup: CDR1 MNHNS, CDR2 SASEGT.

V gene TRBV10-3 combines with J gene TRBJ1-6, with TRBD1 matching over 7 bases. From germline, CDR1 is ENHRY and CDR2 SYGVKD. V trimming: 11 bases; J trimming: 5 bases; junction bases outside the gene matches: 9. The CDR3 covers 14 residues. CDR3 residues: CAVHGTDNNSPLHF. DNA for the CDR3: TGTGCCGTGCACGGGACAGACAATAATTCACCCCTCCACTTT.

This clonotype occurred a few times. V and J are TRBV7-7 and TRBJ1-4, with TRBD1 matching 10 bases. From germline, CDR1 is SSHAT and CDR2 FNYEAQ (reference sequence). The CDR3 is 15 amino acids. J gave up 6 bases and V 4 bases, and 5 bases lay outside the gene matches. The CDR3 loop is CASSSSGTGDEKLFF. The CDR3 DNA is TGTGCCAGCAGCTCATCCGGGACAGGGGATGAAAAACTGTTTTTT. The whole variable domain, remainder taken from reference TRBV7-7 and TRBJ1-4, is GAGVSQSPRYKVTKRGQDVTLRCDPISSHATLYWYQQALGQGPEFLTYFNYEAQPDKSGLPSDRFSAERPEGSISTLTIQRTEQRDSAMYRCASSSSGTGDEKLFFGSGTQLSVL.

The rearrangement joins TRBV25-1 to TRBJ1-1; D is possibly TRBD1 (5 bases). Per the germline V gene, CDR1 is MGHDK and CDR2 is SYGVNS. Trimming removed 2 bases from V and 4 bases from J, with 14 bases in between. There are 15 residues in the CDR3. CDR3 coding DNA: TGTGCCAGCAGTGAACATGGGGGTGGCGGCACTGAAGCTTTCTTT. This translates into CASSEHGGGGTEAFF.

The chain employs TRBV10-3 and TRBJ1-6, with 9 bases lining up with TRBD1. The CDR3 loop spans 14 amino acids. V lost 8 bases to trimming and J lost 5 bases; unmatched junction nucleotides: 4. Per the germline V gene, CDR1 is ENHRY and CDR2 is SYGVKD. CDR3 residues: CAIRQGVDNSPLHF. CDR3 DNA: TGTGCCATCCGACAGGGGGTCGATAATTCACCCCTCCACTTT.

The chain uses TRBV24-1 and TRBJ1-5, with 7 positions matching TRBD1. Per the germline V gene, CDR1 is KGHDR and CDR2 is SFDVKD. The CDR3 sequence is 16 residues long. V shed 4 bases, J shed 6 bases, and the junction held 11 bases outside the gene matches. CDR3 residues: CATSESDRARGQPQHF. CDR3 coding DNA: TGTGCCACCAGTGAGTCCGACAGGGCTAGAGGTCAGCCCCAGCATTTT.

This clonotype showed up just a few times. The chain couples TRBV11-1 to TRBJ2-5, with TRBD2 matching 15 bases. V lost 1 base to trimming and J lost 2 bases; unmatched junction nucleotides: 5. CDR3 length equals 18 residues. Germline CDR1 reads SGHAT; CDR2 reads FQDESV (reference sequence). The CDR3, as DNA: TGTGCCAGCAGCTTAGGGACTAGCGGGGGGGGCATACAAGAGACCCAGTACTTC. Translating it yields CASSLGTSGGGIQETQYF.

The CDR3 DNA reads as TGTGCCACCAGTGATGGGTCCTATAATTCACCCCTCCACTTT. Protein sequence: CATSDGSYNSPLHF. V and J are TRBV24-1 and TRBJ1-6; D call uncertain. The germline gives CDR1 KGHDR, CDR2 SFDVKD. The V gene lost 3 bases and the J gene lost 1 base, with 3 bases spanning the gap. This CDR3 has 14 amino acids.

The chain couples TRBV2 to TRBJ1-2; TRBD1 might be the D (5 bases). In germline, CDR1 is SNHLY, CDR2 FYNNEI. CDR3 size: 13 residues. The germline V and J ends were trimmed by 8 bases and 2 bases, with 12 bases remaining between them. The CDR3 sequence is CASGADTNYGYTF. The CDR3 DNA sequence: TGTGCCAGCGGGGCGGACACAAACTATGGCTACACCTTC.

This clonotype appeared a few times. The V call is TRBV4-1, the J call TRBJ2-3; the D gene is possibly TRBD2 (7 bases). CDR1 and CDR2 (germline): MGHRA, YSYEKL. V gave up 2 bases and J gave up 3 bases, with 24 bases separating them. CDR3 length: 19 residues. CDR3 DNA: TGCGCCAGCAGCCAATACTACCCCGGAGGGGGGGGGGCTACAGATACGCAGTATTTT. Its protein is CASSQYYPGGGGATDTQYF.

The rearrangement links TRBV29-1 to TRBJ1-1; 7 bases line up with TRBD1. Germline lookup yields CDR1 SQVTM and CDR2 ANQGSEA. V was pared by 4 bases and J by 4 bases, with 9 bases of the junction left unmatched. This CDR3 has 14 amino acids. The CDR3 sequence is CSVGGGGGVTEAFF. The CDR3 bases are TGCAGCGTTGGAGGGGGCGGCGGTGTCACTGAAGCTTTCTTT. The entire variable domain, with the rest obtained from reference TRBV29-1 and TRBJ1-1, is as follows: SAVISQKPSRDICQRGTSLTIQCQVDSQVTMMFWYRQQPGQSLTLIATANQGSEATYESGFVIDKFPISRPNLTFSTLTVSNMSPEDSSIYLCSVGGGGGVTEAFFGQGTRLTVV.

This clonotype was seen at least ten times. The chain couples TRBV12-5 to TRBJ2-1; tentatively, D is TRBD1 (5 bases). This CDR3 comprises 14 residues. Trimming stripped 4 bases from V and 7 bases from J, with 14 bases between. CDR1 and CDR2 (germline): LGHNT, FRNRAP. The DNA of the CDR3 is TGTGCTAGTGGTTCGATCCTCAGGGTAAATGAGCAGTTCTTC. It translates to CASGSILRVNEQFF.

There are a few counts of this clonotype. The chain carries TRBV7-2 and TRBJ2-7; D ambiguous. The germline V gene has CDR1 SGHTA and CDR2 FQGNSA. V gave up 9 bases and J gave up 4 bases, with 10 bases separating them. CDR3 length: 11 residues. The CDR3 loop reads CASSMGYEQYF. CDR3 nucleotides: TGTGCCAGTAGTATGGGTTACGAGCAGTACTTC.

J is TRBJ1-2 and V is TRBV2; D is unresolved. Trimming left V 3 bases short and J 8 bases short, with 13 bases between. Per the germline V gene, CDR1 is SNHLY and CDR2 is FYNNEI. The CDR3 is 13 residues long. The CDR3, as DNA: TGTGCCAGCAGTGATGCGGGGATGGGCGGCTACACCTTC. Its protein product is CASSDAGMGGYTF.

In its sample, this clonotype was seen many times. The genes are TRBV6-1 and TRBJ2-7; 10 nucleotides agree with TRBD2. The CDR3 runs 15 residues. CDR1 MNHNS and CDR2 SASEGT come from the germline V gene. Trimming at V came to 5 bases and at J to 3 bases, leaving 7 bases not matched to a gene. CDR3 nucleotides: TGTGCCAGCAGTCAGACAGGACTAGCGGTCTACGAGCAGTACTTC. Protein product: CASSQTGLAVYEQYF.